What follows is one T cell receptor beta chain and its context. Its antigen is not known. This record belongs to a study of T cell responses to AZD1222 COVID-19 vaccine. Overall study results and limits: CD4 TCRs associated with vaccination spanned spike, dominating at 160-218 and 743-854. Donors in the cohort were predominantly white British and more often female, and clonal diversity was possibly underestimated.

Some second doses came at about 4 weeks and others at about 12 weeks; these were pooled. The method was immunoSEQ multiplex PCR; TCRdb's version includes in-frame clones alone and lacks a portion of them. The sample has about 120,000 clones; approximately 90% are singletons. The V gene's germline CDR1 is MNHEY and CDR2 SVGAGI. This CDR3 is built from 16 residues. V dropped 2 bases and J dropped 3; count of bases not matched to a gene: 7. Sequenced material: peripheral blood, taken 28 days after the second AZD1222 dose. The TCR originated in an adult who received the AZD1222 COVID-19 vaccine. The chain links TRBV6-5 to TRBJ1-3; 7 bases are shared with TRBD1. This CDR3 reads CASSYLGGGSGNTIYF. The CDR3 DNA is TGTGCCAGCAGTTACCTCGGAGGGGGCAGTGGAAACACCATATATTTT.